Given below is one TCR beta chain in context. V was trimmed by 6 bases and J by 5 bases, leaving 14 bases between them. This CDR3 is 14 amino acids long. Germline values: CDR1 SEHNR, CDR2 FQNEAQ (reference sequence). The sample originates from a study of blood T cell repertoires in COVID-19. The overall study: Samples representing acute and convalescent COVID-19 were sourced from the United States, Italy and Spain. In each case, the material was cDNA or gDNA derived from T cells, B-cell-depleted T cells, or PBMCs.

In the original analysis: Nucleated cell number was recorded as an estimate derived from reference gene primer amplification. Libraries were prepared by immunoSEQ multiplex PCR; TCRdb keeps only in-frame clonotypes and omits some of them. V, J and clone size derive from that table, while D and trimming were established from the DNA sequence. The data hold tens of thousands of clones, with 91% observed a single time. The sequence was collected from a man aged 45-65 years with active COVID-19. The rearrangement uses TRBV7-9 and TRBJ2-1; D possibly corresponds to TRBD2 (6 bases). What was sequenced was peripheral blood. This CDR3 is CASSGEVADNEQFF. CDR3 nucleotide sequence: TGTGCCAGCAGTGGGGAGGTAGCGGACAATGAGCAGTTCTTC. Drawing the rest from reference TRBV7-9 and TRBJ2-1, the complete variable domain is DTGVSQNPRHKITKRGQNVTFRCDPISEHNRLYWYRQTLGQGPEFLTYFQNEAQLEKSRLLSDRFSAERPKGSFSTLEIQRTEQGDSAMYLCASSGEVADNEQFFGPGTRLTVL.